The text below deals with one TCR beta chain. Antigen unknown. This specimen belongs to a study of T cells expressing NK-cell markers. Whole-study context: The study drew TCR beta repertoires from sorted CD3+CD56+NKG2C+, CD3+CD56+NKG2C- and CD3+CD56-NKG2C+ T cells.

TCRdb re-called the 5' RACE reads and gives one entry per CDR3 protein, without DNA. The repertoire shows 500,000 to 600,000 distinct CDR3 sequences; the top ten hold roughly 3.5%. Overall study findings and caveats: No clear determination of HCMV specificity was made for expanded NKG2C+ T cell clones.

The sequence was obtained from a man between 18 and 35 years old in good health. Sequenced input: blood T cells: a sorted CD56 or NKG2C T cell subset, CD4+ or CD8+ T cells, or bulk PBMC T cells (not recorded which).

The CDR3 here is CSVESFRTAPQETQYF. V is TRBV29-1 and J is TRBJ2-5; TCRdb designates TRBD1, a call that cannot be tested without DNA. The CDR3 has 16 residues. Germline values: CDR1 SQVTM, CDR2 ANQGSEA. Looking up the rest from reference TRBV29-1 and TRBJ2-5 gives the full variable domain: SAVISQKPSRDICQRGTSLTIQCQVDSQVTMMFWYRQQPGQSLTLIATANQGSEATYESGFVIDKFPISRPNLTFSTLTVSNMSPEDSSIYLCSVESFRTAPQETQYFGPGTRLLVL.